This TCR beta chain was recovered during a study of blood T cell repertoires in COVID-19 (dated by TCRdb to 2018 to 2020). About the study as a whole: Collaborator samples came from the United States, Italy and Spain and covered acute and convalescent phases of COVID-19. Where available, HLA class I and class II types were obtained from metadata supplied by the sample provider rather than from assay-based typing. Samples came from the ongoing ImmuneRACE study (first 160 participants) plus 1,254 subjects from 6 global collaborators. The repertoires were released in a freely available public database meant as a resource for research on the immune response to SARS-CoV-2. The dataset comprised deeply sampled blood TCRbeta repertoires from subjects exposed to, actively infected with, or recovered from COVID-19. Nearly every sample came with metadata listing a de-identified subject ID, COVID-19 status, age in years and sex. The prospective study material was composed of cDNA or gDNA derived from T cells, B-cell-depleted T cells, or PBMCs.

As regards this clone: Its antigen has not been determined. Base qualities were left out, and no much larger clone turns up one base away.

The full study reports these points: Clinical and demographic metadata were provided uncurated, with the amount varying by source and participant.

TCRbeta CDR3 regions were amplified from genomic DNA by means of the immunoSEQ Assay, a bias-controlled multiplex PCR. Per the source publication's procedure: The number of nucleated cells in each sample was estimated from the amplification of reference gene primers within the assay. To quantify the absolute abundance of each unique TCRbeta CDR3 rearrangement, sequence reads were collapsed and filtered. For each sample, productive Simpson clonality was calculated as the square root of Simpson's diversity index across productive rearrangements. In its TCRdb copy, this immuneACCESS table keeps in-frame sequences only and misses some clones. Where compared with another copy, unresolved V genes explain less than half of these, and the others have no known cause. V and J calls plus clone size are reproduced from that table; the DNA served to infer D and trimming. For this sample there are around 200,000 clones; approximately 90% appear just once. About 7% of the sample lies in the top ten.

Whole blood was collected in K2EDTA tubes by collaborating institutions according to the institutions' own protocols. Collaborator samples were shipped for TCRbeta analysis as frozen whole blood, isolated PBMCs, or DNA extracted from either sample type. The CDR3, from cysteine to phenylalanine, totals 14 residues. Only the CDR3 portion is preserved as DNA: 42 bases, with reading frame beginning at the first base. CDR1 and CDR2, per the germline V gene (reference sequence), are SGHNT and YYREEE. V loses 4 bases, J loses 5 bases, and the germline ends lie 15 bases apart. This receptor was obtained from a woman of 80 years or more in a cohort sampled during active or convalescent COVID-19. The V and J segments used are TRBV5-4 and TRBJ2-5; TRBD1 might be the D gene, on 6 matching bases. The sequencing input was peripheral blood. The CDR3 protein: CASSPQGGGETQYF. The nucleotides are TGTGCCAGCAGCCCCCAAGGGGGTGGGGAGACCCAGTACTTC.